This T cell receptor (beta chain) was profiled in a study of cytomegalovirus exposure and HLA in healthy donors. Findings and caveats of the study: Testing in vitro showed a few CMV-associated chains specific for CMV antigens. A list of around 160 TCR beta chains associated with cytomegalovirus was given. A later analysis found common viral pathogens apparently linked to several of the most significant clusters.

The table lists this clone with a count of one. Its specificity is not known. The PCR made use of 60 Vbeta and 13 Jbeta primers. Some clones are missing from TCRdb's copy, which holds only in-frame ones; the method was immunoSEQ multiplex PCR. The sample contains some 98,000 clones, approximately 78% of which appear only once. The CDR3 has 14 amino acids. After removal of 0 bases from V and 6 bases from J, the junction contained 5 bases not matched to a gene. Germline CDR1 and CDR2: SGHRS and YFSETQ. The source material was PBMCs. The chain carries TRBV5-1 and TRBJ1-1; 7 bases match TRBD1. This clonotype originated in a man aged 35-49 years in good health and CMV-seronegative. CDR3 residues: CASSLGQGRAEAFF. CDR3 bases: TGCGCCAGCAGCTTGGGACAGGGTAGGGCTGAAGCTTTCTTT.